This T cell receptor beta chain was identified during a study of control samples from healthy donors and cancer patients. This CDR3 contains 14 residues. V was cut by 4 bases and J by 8 bases, with 14 bases left in between. CDR1 and CDR2 (germline): LGHNA, YSLEER. The table came from immunoSEQ multiplex PCR; TCRdb's copy has only in-frame clones and leaves some out. The sample shows under 150,000 clones, 85% to 95% of them seen only once. The chain joins TRBV4-3 to TRBJ1-4; no clear D. The clonotype was recovered from a man aged 50 to 59 with head and neck cancer. The sample comprised PBMCs. CDR3 sequence (DNA): TGCGCCAGCAGCCCACGGTGGAATGGGGAAAAACTGTTTTTT. Protein: CASSPRWNGEKLFF.